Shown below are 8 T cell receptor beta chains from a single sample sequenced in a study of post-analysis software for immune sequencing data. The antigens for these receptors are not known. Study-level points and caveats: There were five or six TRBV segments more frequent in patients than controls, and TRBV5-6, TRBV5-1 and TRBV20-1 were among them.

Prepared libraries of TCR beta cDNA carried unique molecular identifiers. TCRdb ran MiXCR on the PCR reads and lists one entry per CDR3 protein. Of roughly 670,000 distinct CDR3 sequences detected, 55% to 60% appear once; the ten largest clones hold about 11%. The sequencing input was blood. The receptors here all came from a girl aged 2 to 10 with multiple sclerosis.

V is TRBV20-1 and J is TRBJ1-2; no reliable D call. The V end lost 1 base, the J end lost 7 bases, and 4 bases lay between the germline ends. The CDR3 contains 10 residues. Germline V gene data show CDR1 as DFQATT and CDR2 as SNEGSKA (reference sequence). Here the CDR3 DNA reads TGCAGTGCTAGAGGAATTGGCTACACCTTC. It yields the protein CSARGIGYTF.

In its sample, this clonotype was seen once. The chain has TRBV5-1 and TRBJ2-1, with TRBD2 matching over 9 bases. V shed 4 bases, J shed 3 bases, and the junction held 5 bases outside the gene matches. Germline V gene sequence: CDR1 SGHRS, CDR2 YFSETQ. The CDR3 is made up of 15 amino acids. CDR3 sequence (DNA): TGCGCCAGCAGCCCCGGGACTAGCAACTACAATGAGCAGTTCTTC. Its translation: CASSPGTSNYNEQFF.

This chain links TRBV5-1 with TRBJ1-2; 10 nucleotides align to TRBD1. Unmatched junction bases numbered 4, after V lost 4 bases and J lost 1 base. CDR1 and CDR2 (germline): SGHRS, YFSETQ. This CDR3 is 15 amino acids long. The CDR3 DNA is TGCGCCAGCAGCGTGGACAGGGGGGATAACTATGGCTACACCTTC. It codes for CASSVDRGDNYGYTF.

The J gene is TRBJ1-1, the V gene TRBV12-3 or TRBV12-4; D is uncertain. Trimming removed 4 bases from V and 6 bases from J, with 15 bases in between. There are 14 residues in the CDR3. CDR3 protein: CASSYRELLAEAFF. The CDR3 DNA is TGTGCCAGCAGTTACCGGGAACTGTTGGCTGAAGCTTTCTTT.

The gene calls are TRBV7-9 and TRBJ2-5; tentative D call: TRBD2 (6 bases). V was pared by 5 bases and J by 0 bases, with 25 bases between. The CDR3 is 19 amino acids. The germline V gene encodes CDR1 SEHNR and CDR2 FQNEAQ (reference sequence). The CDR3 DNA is TGTGCCAGCAGCCCCTCCCATAACGGGGGACGGCTGTACCAAGAGACCCAGTACTTC. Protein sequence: CASSPSHNGGRLYQETQYF.

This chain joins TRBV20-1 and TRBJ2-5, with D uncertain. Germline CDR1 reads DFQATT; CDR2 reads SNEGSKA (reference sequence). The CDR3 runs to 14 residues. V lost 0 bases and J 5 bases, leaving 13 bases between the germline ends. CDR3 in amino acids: CSARDVGVRETQYF. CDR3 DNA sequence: TGCAGTGCTAGAGATGTGGGCGTGCGGGAGACCCAGTACTTC.

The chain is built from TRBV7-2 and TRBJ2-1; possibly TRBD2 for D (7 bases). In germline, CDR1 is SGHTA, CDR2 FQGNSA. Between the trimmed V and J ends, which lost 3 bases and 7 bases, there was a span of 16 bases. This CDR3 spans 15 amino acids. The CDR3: CASSFMGGGPNEQFF. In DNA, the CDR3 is TGTGCCAGCAGCTTTATGGGGGGGGGCCCGAATGAGCAGTTCTTC. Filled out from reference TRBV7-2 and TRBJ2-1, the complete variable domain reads GAGVSQSPSNKVTEKGKDVELRCDPISGHTALYWYRQSLGQGLEFLIYFQGNSAPDKSGLPSDRFSAERTGGSVSTLTIQRTQQEDSAVYLCASSFMGGGPNEQFFGPGTRLTVL.

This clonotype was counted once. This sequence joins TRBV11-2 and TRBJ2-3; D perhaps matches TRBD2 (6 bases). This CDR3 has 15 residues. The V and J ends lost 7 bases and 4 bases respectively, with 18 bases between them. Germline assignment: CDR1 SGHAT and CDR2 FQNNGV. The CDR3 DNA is TGTGCCAGCAAGGTAGCGGTCTATAGAGCAGATACGCAGTATTTT. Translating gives CASKVAVYRADTQYF. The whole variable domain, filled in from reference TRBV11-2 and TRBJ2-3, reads EAGVAQSPRYKIIEKRQSVAFWCNPISGHATLYWYQQILGQGPKLLIQFQNNGVVDDSQLPKDRFSAERLKGVDSTLKIQPAKLEDSAVYLCASKVAVYRADTQYFGPGTRLTVL.